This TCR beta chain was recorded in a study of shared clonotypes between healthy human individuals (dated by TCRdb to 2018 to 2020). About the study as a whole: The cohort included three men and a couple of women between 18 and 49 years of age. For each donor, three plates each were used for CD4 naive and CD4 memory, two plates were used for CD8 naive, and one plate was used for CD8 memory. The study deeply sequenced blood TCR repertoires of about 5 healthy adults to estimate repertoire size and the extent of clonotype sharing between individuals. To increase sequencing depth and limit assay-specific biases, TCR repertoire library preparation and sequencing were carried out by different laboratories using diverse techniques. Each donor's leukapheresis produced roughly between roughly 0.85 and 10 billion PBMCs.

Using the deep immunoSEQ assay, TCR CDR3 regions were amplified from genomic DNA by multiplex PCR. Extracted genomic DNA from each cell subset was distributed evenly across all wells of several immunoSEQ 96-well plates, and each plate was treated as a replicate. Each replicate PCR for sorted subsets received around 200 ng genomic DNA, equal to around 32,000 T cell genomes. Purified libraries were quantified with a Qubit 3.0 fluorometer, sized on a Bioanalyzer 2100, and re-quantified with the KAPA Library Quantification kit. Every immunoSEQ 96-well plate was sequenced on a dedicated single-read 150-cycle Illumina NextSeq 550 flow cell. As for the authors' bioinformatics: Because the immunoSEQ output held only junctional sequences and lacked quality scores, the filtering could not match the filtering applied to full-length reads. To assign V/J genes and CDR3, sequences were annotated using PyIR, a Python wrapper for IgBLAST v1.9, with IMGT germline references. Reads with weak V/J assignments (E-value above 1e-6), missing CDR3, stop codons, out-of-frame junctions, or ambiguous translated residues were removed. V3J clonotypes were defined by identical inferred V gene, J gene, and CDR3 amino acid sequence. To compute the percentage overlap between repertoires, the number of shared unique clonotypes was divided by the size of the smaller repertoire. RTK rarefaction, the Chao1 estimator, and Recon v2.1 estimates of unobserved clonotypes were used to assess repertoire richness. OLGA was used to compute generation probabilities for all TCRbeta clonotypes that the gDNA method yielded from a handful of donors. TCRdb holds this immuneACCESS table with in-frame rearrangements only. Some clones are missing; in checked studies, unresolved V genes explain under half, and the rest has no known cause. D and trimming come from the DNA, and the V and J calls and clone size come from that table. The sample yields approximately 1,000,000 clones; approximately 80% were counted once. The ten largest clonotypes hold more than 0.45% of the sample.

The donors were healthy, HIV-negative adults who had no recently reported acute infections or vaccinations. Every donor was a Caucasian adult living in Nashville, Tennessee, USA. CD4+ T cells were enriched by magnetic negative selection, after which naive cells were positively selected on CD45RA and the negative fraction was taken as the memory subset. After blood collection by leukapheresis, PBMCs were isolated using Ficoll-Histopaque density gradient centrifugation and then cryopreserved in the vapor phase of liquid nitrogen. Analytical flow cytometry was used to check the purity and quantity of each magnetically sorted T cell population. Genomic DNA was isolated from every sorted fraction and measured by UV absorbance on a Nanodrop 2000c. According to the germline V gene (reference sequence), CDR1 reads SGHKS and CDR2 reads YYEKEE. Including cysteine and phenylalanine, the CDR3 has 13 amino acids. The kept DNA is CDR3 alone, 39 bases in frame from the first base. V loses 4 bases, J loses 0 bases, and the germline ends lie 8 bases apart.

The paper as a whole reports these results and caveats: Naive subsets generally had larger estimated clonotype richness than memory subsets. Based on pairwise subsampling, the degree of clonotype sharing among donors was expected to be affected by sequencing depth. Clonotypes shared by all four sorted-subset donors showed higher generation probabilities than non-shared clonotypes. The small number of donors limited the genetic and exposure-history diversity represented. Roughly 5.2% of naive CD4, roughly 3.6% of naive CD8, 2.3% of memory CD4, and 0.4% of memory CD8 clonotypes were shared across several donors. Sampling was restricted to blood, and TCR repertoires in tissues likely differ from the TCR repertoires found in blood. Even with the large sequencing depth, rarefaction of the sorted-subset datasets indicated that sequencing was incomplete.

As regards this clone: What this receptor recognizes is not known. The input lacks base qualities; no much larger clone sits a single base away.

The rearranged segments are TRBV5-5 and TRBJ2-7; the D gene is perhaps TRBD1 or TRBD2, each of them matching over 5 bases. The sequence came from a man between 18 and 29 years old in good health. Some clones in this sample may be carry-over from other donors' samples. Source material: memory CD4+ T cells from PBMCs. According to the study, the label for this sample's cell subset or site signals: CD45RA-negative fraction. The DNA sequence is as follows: TGTGCCAGCAGCGCCGGGACCTCCTACGAGCAGTACTTC. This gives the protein CASSAGTSYEQYF.